The clone carrying this T cell receptor beta chain appeared many times. What it binds is unknown. This sample stems from a study of T-cell reconstitution after alpha-beta-depleted transplantation in children. Deletions cut 0 bases from V and 1 base from J, with 14 bases between. Germline CDR1 is SGHDT and CDR2 is YYEEEE. The CDR3 consists of 18 residues. Preparation of the TCRbeta library involved a method that used unique molecular identifiers. TCRdb analysed the PCR reads with MiXCR anew, one entry per CDR3 protein. Altogether just over 200,000 distinct CDR3 sequences are present, around 8.4% being singletons, with the ten largest covering 35% to 40%. Study results and limitations: Fresh T-cell production supplied most of the T-cell counts and diversity seen one year after transplant. Some patients' high day-60 TCRbeta diversity was traced to surviving recipient T cells and thymic progenitors. Where alpha-beta T cells came from about two months after transplant was reportedly several hundred expanded graft clones.

The genes are TRBV5-6 and TRBJ2-6; D ambiguous. This sequence originates from a male patient between 2 and 10 years old who had a stem cell transplant for acute myeloid leukemia, so the T cells may come from the graft donor. The specimen was PBMCs, mostly from graft donor cells, collected 360 days after TCRalphabeta/CD19-depleted stem cell transplant. CDR3 bases: TGTGCCAGCAGCTTGGATCTCTTGGCGCGATCTGGGGCCAACGTCCTGACTTTC. Its protein product is CASSLDLLARSGANVLTF.